These 8 T cell receptor beta chains were all obtained from the same sample, sequenced in a study of shared clonotypes between healthy human individuals. The repertoire was sequenced with immunoSEQ multiplex PCR; TCRdb's copy has only in-frame clones and lacks some. This table holds 90,000 to 100,000 clones, less than 50% found once. The sequenced material came from PBMCs. The receptors stem from a woman aged 40-49 years in good health. Some clones in this sample may be carry-over from other donors' samples.

The chain recombines TRBV30 with TRBJ1-3; TRBD1 matches at 10 bases. CDR1 is GTSNPN and CDR2 is SVGIG in the germline V gene (reference sequence). This CDR3 is 14 amino acids long. V lost 5 bases and J lost 8; bases outside the gene matches: 9. DNA of the CDR3: TGTGCCTGGGCCGGGACAGGGGCAGGTTACACCATATATTTT. It specifies CAWAGTGAGYTIYF.

The sample holds many counts of this clone. This chain uses TRBV5-1 with TRBJ1-2, with TRBD1 identical over 10 bases. V dropped 3 bases and J dropped 4; count of bases not matched to a gene: 12. The CDR3 runs to 17 residues. The germline gives CDR1 SGHRS, CDR2 YFSETQ. CDR3 sequence reads: CASSWLSDRGQGYGYTF. CDR3 DNA sequence: TGCGCCAGCAGCTGGCTTTCCGACAGGGGGCAGGGCTATGGCTACACCTTC.

The chain couples TRBV5-4 to TRBJ2-2; 8 bases map to TRBD2. Trimming cost V 3 bases and J 6 bases; bases outside gene matches: 4. The CDR3 extends over 14 amino acids. Germline V CDR1 and CDR2: SGHNT, YYREEE (reference sequence). CDR3 residues: CASSSPGGSGELFF. The CDR3, as DNA: TGTGCCAGCAGCTCGCCGGGGGGGTCCGGGGAGCTGTTTTTT.

The V and J genes are TRBV27 and TRBJ2-1; D is possibly TRBD2 (6 bases). The ends were cut back, 5 bases at V and 3 bases at J, with 17 bases in the middle. Per germline, CDR1 MNHEY and CDR2 SMNVEV (reference sequence). The CDR3 runs to 16 residues. This CDR3 reads CASSRGRGTLYNEQFF. Here the CDR3 DNA reads TGTGCCAGCAGTAGGGGACGGGGGACGCTCTACAATGAGCAGTTCTTC.

In its sample, this clone was seen once. The rearrangement joins TRBV27 to TRBJ2-3; D gene unclear. The CDR3 consists of 14 residues. Germline V lookup: CDR1 MNHEY, CDR2 SMNVEV (reference sequence). V dropped 5 bases and J dropped 3 bases, with 12 bases sitting between them. The CDR3 DNA follows: TGTGCCAGCAGTCCCCGGTGGGGTACAGATACGCAGTATTTT. Amino acid sequence: CASSPRWGTDTQYF.

Points on this clone: With only one base between it and a far larger clone, this is likely a read error. The V call is TRBV18, the J call TRBJ2-7; 9 nucleotides match TRBD1. The CDR3 totals 13 residues. Germline-derived CDR1 and CDR2 are KGHSH and LQKENI. Germline trimming cut 5 bases from V and 6 bases from J; bases unmatched to any gene: 5. The CDR3 sequence: CASSSGQGAEQYF. The CDR3 bases are TGTGCCAGCTCATCGGGACAGGGTGCCGAGCAGTACTTC.

In this sample, this clone turned up many times. One junction end disagrees with the germline gene, perhaps due to a read error. V and J are TRBV7-9 and TRBJ2-1, with 7 nucleotides matching TRBD2. CDR1 and CDR2 from the germline V gene are SEHNR and FQNEAQ (reference sequence). The length of the CDR3 is 13 residues. CDR3 nucleotides: TGTGCCAGCAGCCCCCCGCTGATCACACGGGGGGTCTTC. Its protein product is CASSPPLITRGVF.

The chain employs TRBV28 and TRBJ1-5, with D maybe TRBD1 (6 bases). The germline V and J ends were trimmed by 10 bases and 0 bases, with 16 bases remaining between them. Germline CDR1 reads MDHEN; CDR2 reads SYDVKM. The CDR3 is 15 amino acids. CDR3 nucleotides: TGTGCCACCAAGGGGGGTCGGGTTAGCAATCAGCCCCAGCATTTT. Protein sequence: CATKGGRVSNQPQHF.